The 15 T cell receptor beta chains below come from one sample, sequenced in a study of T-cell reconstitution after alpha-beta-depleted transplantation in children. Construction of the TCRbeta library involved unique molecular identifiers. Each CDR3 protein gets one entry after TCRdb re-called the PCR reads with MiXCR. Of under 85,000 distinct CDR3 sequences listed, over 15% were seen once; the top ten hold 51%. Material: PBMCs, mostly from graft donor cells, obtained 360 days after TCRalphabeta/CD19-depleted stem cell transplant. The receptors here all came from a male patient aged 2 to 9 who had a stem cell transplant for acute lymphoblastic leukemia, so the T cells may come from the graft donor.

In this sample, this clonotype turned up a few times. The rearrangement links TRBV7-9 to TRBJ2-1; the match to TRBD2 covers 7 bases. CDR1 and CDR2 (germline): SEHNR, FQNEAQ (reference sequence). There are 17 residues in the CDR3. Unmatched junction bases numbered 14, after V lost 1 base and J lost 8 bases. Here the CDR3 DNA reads TGTGCCAGCAGCTTAGTTCCGACTAGCCGTAGGGGAGATGAGCAGTTCTTC. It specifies CASSLVPTSRRGDEQFF.

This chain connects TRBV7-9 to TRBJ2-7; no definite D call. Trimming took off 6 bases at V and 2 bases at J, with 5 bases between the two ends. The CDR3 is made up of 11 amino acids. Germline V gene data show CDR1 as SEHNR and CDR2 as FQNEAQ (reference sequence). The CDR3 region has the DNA TGTGCCAGCAGTTTTACCTACGAGCAGTACTTC. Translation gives CASSFTYEQYF.

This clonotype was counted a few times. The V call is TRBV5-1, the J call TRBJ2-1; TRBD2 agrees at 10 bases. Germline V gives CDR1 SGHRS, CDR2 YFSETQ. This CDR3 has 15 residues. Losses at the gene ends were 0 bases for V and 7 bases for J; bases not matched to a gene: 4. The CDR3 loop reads CASSLVLAGANEQFF. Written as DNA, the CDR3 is TGCGCCAGCAGCTTGGTTCTAGCGGGAGCGAATGAGCAGTTCTTC.

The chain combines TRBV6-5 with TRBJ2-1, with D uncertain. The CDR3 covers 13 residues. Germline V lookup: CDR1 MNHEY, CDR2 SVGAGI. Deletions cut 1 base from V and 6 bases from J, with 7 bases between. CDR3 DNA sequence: TGTGCCAGCAGTTACTTCCCCCTCAATGAGCAGTTCTTC. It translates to CASSYFPLNEQFF.

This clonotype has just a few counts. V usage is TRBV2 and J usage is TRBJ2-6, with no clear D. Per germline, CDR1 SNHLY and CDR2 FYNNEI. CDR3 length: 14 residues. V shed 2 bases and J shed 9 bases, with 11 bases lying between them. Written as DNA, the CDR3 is TGTGCCAGCAGTGAACACCGGAAGATCAACGTCCTGACTTTC. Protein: CASSEHRKINVLTF.

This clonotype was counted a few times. This chain's CDR3 is CASSDRDRVWSTGELFF. The CDR3 DNA sequence: TGTGCCAGCAGTGATCGCGACAGGGTGTGGAGCACCGGGGAGCTGTTTTTT. The rearrangement uses TRBV2 and TRBJ2-2; 7 nucleotides match TRBD1. From germline, CDR1 is SNHLY and CDR2 FYNNEI. This CDR3 has 17 residues. The V segment lost 3 bases and the J segment 4 bases; nucleotides outside the gene matches: 11.

CDR3 DNA sequence: TGTGCCAGCAGCCCGCGACAGGCGCCAAGTGGAGAAGAGACCCAGTACTTC. Its protein is CASSPRQAPSGEETQYF. The chain couples TRBV7-9 to TRBJ2-5; D might be TRBD1 (6 bases). The CDR3 length is 17 residues. V was cut by 5 bases and J by 3 bases, with 22 bases left in between. CDR1 is SEHNR and CDR2 is FQNEAQ in the germline V gene (reference sequence).

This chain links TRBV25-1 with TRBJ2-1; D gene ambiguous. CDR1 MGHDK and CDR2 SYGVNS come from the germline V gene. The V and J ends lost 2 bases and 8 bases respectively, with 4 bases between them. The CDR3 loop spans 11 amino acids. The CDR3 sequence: CASSETYEQFF. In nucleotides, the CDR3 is TGTGCCAGCAGTGAAACATATGAGCAGTTCTTC.

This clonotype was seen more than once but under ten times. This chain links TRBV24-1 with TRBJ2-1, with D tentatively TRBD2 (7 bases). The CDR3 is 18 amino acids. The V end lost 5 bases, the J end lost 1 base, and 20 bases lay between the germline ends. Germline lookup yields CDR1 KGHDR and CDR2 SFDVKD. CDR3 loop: CATSVFRGEGNSYNEQFF. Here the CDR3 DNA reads TGTGCCACCAGTGTATTTAGGGGGGAGGGAAATTCCTACAATGAGCAGTTCTTC.

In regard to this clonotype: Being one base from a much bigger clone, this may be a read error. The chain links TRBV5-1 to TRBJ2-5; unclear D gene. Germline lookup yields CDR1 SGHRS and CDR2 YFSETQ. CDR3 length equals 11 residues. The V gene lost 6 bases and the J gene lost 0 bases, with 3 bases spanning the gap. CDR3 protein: CASTNQETQYF. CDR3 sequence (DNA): TGCGCCAGCACCAACCAAGAGACCCAGTACTTC.

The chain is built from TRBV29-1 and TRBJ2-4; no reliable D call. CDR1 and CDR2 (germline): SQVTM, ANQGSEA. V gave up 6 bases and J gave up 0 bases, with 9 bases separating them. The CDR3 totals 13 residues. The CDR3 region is CSVRPLAKNIQYF. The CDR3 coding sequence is TGCAGCGTAAGACCTCTAGCCAAAAACATTCAGTACTTC.

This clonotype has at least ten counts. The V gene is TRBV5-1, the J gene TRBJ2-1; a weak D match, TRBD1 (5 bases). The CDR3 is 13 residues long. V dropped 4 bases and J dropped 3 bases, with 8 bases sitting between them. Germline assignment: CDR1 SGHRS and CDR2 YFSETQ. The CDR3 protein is CASSPGHYNEQFF. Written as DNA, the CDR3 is TGCGCCAGCAGCCCAGGACACTACAATGAGCAGTTCTTC.

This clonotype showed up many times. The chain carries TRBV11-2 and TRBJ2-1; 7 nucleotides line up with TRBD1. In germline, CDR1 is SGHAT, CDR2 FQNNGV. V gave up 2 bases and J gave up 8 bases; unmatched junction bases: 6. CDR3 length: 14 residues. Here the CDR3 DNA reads TGTGCCAGCAGCTTATCGACAGGGTCTCATGAGCAGTTCTTC. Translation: CASSLSTGSHEQFF.

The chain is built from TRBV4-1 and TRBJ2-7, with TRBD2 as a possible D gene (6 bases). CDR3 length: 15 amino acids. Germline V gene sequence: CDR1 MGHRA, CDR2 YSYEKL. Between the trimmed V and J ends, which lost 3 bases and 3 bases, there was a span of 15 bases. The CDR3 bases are TGCGCCAGCAGCCATGGGGCTAGCGTGGGCTACGAGCAGTACTTC. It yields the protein CASSHGASVGYEQYF.

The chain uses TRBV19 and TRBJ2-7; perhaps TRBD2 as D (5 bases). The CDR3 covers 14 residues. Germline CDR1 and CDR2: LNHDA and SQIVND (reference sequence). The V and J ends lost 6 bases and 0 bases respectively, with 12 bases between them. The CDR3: CASRSEAFSYEQYF. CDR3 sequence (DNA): TGTGCCAGTAGGTCGGAGGCTTTCTCCTACGAGCAGTACTTC.